What follows is one T cell receptor beta chain and its context. The assay was immunoSEQ multiplex PCR, and TCRdb's table has in-frame clones only and misses some. The table has approximately 2,000,000 clones, roughly 93% seen once. The record originates from a study of shared clonotypes between healthy human individuals. Positive CCR7 selection of CD45RO-negative cells yielded the naive CD8 cells, and terminally differentiated effector memory CD45RA+ cells were excluded. The V and J ends lost 1 base and 3 bases respectively, with 7 bases between them. There are 14 residues in the CDR3. Germline CDR1 reads SGHVS; CDR2 reads FNYEAQ.

The chain joins TRBV7-6 to TRBJ1-5; D gene uncertain. The receptor comes from a man between 18 and 35 years old in good health. Some clones in this sample may be carry-over from other donors' samples. Material: naive CD8+ T cells from PBMCs. The CDR3 region is CASSLGRTNQPQHF. Here the CDR3 DNA reads TGTGCCAGCAGCTTAGGCAGGACCAATCAGCCCCAGCATTTT.